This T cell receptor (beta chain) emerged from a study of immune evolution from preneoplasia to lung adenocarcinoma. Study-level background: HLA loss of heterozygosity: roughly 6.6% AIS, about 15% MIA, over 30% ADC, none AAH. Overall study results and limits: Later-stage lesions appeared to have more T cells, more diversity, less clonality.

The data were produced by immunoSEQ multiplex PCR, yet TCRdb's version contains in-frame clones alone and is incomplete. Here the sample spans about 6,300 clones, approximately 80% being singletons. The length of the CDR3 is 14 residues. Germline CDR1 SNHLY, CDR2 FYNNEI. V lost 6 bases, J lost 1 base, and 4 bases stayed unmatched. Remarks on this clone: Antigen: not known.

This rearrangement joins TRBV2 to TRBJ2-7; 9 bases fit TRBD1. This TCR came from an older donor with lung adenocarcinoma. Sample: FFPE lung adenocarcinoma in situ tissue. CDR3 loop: CASRTGGTSYEQYF. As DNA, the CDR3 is TGTGCCAGCAGAACAGGGGGCACTTCCTACGAGCAGTACTTC.